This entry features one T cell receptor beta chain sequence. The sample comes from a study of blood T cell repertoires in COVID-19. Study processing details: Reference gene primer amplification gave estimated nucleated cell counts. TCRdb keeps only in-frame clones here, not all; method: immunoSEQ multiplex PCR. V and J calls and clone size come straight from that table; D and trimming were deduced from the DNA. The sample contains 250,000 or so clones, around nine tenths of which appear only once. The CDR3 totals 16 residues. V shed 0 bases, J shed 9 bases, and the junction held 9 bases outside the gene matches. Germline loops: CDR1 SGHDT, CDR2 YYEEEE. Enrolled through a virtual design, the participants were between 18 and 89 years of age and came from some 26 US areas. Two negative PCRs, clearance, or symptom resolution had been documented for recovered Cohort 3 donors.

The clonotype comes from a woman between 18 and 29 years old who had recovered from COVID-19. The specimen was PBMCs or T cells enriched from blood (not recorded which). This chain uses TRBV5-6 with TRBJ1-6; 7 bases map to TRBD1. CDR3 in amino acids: CASSLAPTGISSPLHF. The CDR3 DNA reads TGTGCCAGCAGCTTGGCCCCGACAGGGATCAGTTCACCCCTCCACTTT.